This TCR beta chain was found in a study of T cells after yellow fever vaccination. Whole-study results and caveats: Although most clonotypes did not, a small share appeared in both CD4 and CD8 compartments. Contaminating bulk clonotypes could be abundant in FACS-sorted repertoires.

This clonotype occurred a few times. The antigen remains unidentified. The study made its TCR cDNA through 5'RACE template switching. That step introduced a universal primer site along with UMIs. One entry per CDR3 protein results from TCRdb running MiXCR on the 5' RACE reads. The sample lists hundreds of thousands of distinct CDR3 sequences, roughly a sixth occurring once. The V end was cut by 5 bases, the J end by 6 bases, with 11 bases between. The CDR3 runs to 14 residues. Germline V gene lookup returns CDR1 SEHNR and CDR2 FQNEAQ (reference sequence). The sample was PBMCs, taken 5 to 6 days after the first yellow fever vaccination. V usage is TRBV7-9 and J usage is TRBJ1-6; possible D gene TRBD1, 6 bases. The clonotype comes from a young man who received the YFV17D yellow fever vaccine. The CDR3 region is CASSLGQLNSPLHF. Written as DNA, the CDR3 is TGTGCCAGCAGCCTAGGACAGCTTAATTCACCCCTCCACTTT. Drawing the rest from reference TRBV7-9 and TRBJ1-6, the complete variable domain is DTGVSQNPRHKITKRGQNVTFRCDPISEHNRLYWYRQTLGQGPEFLTYFQNEAQLEKSRLLSDRFSAERPKGSFSTLEIQRTEQGDSAMYLCASSLGQLNSPLHFGNGTRLTVT.